The 14 T cell receptor beta chains below all came from one sample that was sequenced in a study of long-term antiretroviral therapy in people with HIV. The assay used was immunoSEQ (version v3.0), run at survey level. Data came from immunoSEQ multiplex PCR; TCRdb stores just in-frame clones and leaves some out. The sample yields more than 25,000 clones, 70% to 90% seen once. The source was unsorted PBMCs, collected 1.8 years after starting antiretroviral therapy. These receptors were taken from a woman younger than 35 with HIV.

The V call is TRBV6-6, the J call TRBJ1-5; D gene unclear. CDR3 length: 13 amino acids. Germline V gene lookup returns CDR1 MNHNY and CDR2 SVGAGI (reference sequence). V lost 0 bases and J lost 3, with 3 bases in between. The CDR3 here is CASSYSSNQPQHF. CDR3 nucleotides: TGTGCCAGCAGTTACTCGTCCAATCAGCCCCAGCATTTT.

CDR3 region: CASSVVLPGSGANVLTF. The CDR3 DNA follows: TGTGCCAGCTCCGTAGTTCTCCCCGGCTCTGGGGCCAACGTCCTGACTTTC. The V gene is TRBV18, the J gene TRBJ2-6; D is unclear. Trimming shortened V by 6 bases and J by 0 bases, and 15 bases separated the two germline ends. The CDR3 length is 17 residues. Per the germline V gene, CDR1 is KGHSH and CDR2 is LQKENI.

The V call is TRBV7-2, the J call TRBJ2-1; TRBD2 is a possible D gene (6 bases). Trimming took off 5 bases at V and 2 bases at J, with 16 bases between the two ends. This CDR3 comprises 16 residues. Germline V lookup: CDR1 SGHTA, CDR2 FQGNSA. The CDR3 sequence: CASSPSSGYTYNEQFF. The CDR3 DNA follows: TGTGCCAGCAGCCCCTCGAGCGGGTATACCTACAATGAGCAGTTCTTC.

This chain uses TRBV28 with TRBJ2-3, with TRBD1 as a possible D gene (5 bases). The germline V gene has CDR1 MDHEN and CDR2 SYDVKM. The CDR3 runs to 14 residues. Trimming left V 3 bases short and J 3 bases short, with 10 bases between. As DNA, the CDR3 is TGTGCCAGCAGTTTCCTCTCAGGGACAGATACGCAGTATTTT. Amino acid sequence: CASSFLSGTDTQYF. Complete variable domain (other parts from reference TRBV28 and TRBJ2-3): DVKVTQSSRYLVKRTGEKVFLECVQDMDHENMFWYRQDPGLGLRLIYFSYDVKMKEKGDIPEGYSVSREKKERFSLILESASTNQTSMYLCASSFLSGTDTQYFGPGTRLTVL.

V gene TRBV28 combines with J gene TRBJ1-3; TRBD1 matches at 10 bases. CDR3 length: 17 amino acids. The V gene's germline CDR1 is MDHEN and CDR2 SYDVKM. Losses at the gene ends were 1 base for V and 6 bases for J; bases not matched to a gene: 9. The CDR3: CASSLYDLGQGLNTIYF. CDR3 coding DNA: TGTGCCAGCAGTTTATACGATTTGGGACAGGGGTTAAACACCATATATTTT.

The chain has TRBV5-4 and TRBJ2-7; TRBD1 matches 7 bases. Germline V gene lookup returns CDR1 SGHNT and CDR2 YYREEE (reference sequence). With 2 bases clipped from V and 2 bases from J, the junction kept 19 bases outside the gene matches. The CDR3 is 19 amino acids. CDR3 sequence (DNA): TGTGCCAGCAGCTTTGGAAAATTGCCGACAGGGTCGGCCGCCTACGAGCAGTACTTC. It yields the protein CASSFGKLPTGSAAYEQYF.

The rearrangement joins TRBV11-3 to TRBJ2-5; no clear D gene. Trimming shortened V by 5 bases and J by 3 bases, and 10 bases separated the two germline ends. The CDR3 runs 13 residues. Germline CDR1 is SGHNT and CDR2 is YENEEA. The CDR3 nucleotides are TGTGCCAGCAGCCTATACACCGAAGAGACCCAGTACTTC. It is translated as CASSLYTEETQYF.

The CDR3 DNA reads TGTGCCAGCTCGGCAGGGGCCAACGTCCTGACTTTC. This sequence encodes CASSAGANVLTF. The genes are TRBV6-5 and TRBJ2-6, with no clear D. This CDR3 spans 12 amino acids. Deletions cut 8 bases from V and 4 bases from J, with 6 bases between. Germline loops: CDR1 MNHEY, CDR2 SVGAGI.

The CDR3 loop reads CASSVETSRSQTQYF. CDR3 coding DNA: TGTGCCAGCAGCGTAGAAACTAGCAGGTCGCAGACCCAGTACTTC. The V and J genes are TRBV9 and TRBJ2-5; D perhaps matches TRBD2 (6 bases). Germline V gene sequence: CDR1 SGDLS, CDR2 YYNGEE. V was trimmed by 0 bases and J by 6 bases, leaving 15 bases between them. The CDR3 has 15 residues.

This chain uses TRBV6-5 with TRBJ2-7; 7 bases are a match to TRBD2. Per germline, CDR1 MNHEY and CDR2 SVGAGI. Trimming removed 2 bases from V and 2 bases from J; junction bases left unmatched: 9. CDR3 length equals 16 residues. Here the CDR3 reads CASSYRAAGTTYEQYF. The CDR3 DNA is TGTGCCAGCAGTTACCGGGCAGCGGGGACGACCTACGAGCAGTACTTC.

This rearrangement joins TRBV5-6 to TRBJ1-2; weak D call: TRBD1 (5 bases). With 5 bases removed from V and 5 bases from J, the gap between germline ends came to 16 bases. The length of the CDR3 is 14 residues. Germline assignment: CDR1 SGHDT and CDR2 YYEEEE. DNA of the CDR3: TGTGCCAGCAGTTGGGGGAAGGGGAAGTATGGCTACACCTTC. Protein product: CASSWGKGKYGYTF.

The V call is TRBV4-1, the J call TRBJ2-5, with 8 bases lining up with TRBD1. Germline values: CDR1 MGHRA, CDR2 YSYEKL. V lost 1 base to trimming and J lost 4 bases; unmatched junction nucleotides: 5. This CDR3 contains 15 residues. CDR3 DNA sequence: TGCGCCAGCAGCCAAGGTGTTACAGGGGGAGAGACCCAGTACTTC. Residues: CASSQGVTGGETQYF.

This rearrangement joins TRBV18 to TRBJ2-5, with D hard to call. Trimming took off 1 base at V and 2 bases at J, with 11 bases between the two ends. This CDR3 contains 15 residues. Germline loops: CDR1 KGHSH, CDR2 LQKENI. CDR3 DNA: TGTGCCAGCTCACCACTCTCGGGCCTACAAGAGACCCAGTACTTC. Translating it yields CASSPLSGLQETQYF.

V is TRBV28 and J is TRBJ2-7, with 9 bases aligning to TRBD1. This CDR3 comprises 14 residues. V lost 5 bases, J lost 4 bases, and 6 bases stayed unmatched. Germline V gene data show CDR1 as MDHEN and CDR2 as SYDVKM. The CDR3 loop reads CASSQGTGQYEQYF. DNA of the CDR3: TGTGCCAGCAGTCAAGGGACAGGGCAGTACGAGCAGTACTTC.